The next 19 T cell receptor beta chains were all read from a single sample in a study of identical twins. TCRdb redid the calling of the 5' RACE reads with MiXCR, one entry per CDR3 protein. The sample records 1,800,000 or so distinct CDR3 sequences, about 32% being singletons. Sequencing input: cord blood. The receptors come from a newborn girl in good health.

The CDR3 protein is CASSSVRELERGGTDTQYF. As DNA, the CDR3 is TGTGCCAGCTCCTCCGTCAGGGAGCTAGAAAGGGGTGGCACAGATACGCAGTATTTT. The chain is built from TRBV27 and TRBJ2-3; D tentatively reads TRBD1 or TRBD2 (5 bases each). There are 19 residues in the CDR3. CDR1 is MNHEY and CDR2 is SMNVEV in the germline V gene (reference sequence). Trimming pared 8 bases from V and 1 base from J, leaving 28 bases between.

This clonotype was seen a few times. The rearrangement joins TRBV28 to TRBJ2-5; 11 bases are a match to TRBD2. J gave up 4 bases and V 6 bases, and 7 bases lay outside the gene matches. This CDR3 contains 15 residues. Germline V gene lookup returns CDR1 MDHEN and CDR2 SYDVKM. DNA for the CDR3: TGTGCCAGCAGCCGTACTAGCGGGAGAGGAGAGACCCAGTACTTC. Residues: CASSRTSGRGETQYF.

This clonotype was found many times. V usage is TRBV6-5 and J usage is TRBJ2-7; D might be TRBD1 (5 bases). V shed 0 bases and J shed 5 bases, with 5 bases lying between them. The CDR3 has 12 amino acids. Germline V lookup: CDR1 MNHEY, CDR2 SVGAGI. The CDR3 sequence is CASSYSDNEQYF. For the CDR3, the DNA is TGTGCCAGCAGTTACTCGGACAACGAGCAGTACTTC.

The gene calls are TRBV6-6 and TRBJ1-1, with unresolved D. Deletions cut 4 bases from V and 4 bases from J, with 10 bases between. Germline-derived CDR1 and CDR2 are MNHNY and SVGAGI (reference sequence). The CDR3 runs to 13 residues. The CDR3 coding sequence is TGTGCCAGCAGTTTCGGCAGGATCACTGAAGCTTTCTTT. It translates to CASSFGRITEAFF.

This clonotype was seen only a few times. The V call is TRBV12-3 or TRBV12-4, the J call TRBJ1-5; D is unresolved. Trimming cost V 8 bases and J 9 bases, with 14 bases left between them. This CDR3 comprises 12 residues. The CDR3 loop reads CASRGIHPPQHF. CDR3 DNA sequence: TGTGCCAGCCGAGGGATCCACCCGCCCCAGCATTTT.

This clonotype was detected only a few times. The chain recombines TRBV7-9 with TRBJ2-3, with D uncertain. The CDR3 is 13 residues long. Germline V gene sequence: CDR1 SEHNR, CDR2 FQNEAQ (reference sequence). V was cut by 1 base and J by 5 bases, with 7 bases left in between. In DNA, the CDR3 is TGTGCCAGCAGCTTAGGGAAAGAAGATACGCAGTATTTT. Protein sequence: CASSLGKEDTQYF.

As for this clonotype: A read error may account for a junction end that differs from germline. The chain links TRBV10-3 to TRBJ2-5, with 13 bases matching TRBD2. This CDR3 region has 14 residues. CDR1 and CDR2 (germline): ENHRY, SYGVKD. CDR3 protein: CAIRGLAGEETRYF. The DNA for the CDR3 is TGTGCCATCAGAGGACTAGCGGGGGAAGAGACCCGGTACTTC.

For this clonotype: Its ends do not fully match the called genes, so a read error is possible. The chain uses TRBV20-1 and TRBJ2-5; no firm D call. Germline V lookup: CDR1 DFQATT, CDR2 SNEGSKA (reference sequence). The CDR3 consists of 13 residues. CDR3: CSALNSKQETQYF. In nucleotides, the CDR3 is TGTAGTGCCCTGAACTCGAAACAAGAGACCCAGTACTTC.

V gene TRBV7-8 combines with J gene TRBJ2-3; D gene ambiguous. With 5 bases removed from V and 0 bases from J, the gap between germline ends came to 15 bases. The CDR3 has 16 residues. The germline V gene has CDR1 SGHVS and CDR2 FQNEAQ. The CDR3 protein is CASSLKRIPSTDTQYF. The CDR3 region has the DNA TGTGCCAGCAGCCTAAAGAGGATTCCGAGCACAGATACGCAGTATTTT.

The chain couples TRBV5-1 to TRBJ1-2; 7 bases line up with TRBD1. The junction had 6 bases not matched to a gene; V was cut back by 0 bases and J by 4 bases. Germline V CDR1 and CDR2: SGHRS, YFSETQ. This CDR3 region has 15 residues. CDR3 in DNA: TGCGCCAGCAGCTTGGATCCCGGGACAGCCTATGGCTACACCTTC. It specifies CASSLDPGTAYGYTF.

The table lists this clonotype with many counts. This chain links TRBV7-9 with TRBJ2-7, with 12 bases that match TRBD2. The CDR3 runs 15 residues. With 4 bases clipped from V and 4 bases from J, the junction kept 5 bases outside the gene matches. The germline CDR1 and CDR2 sequences are SEHNR and FQNEAQ (reference sequence). In DNA form, the CDR3 reads TGTGCCAGCAGCTGGACTAGCGGGATTTCATACGAGCAGTACTTC. Translating it yields CASSWTSGISYEQYF.

This clonotype was counted at least ten times. V gene TRBV29-1 combines with J gene TRBJ2-5, with TRBD2 matching over 11 bases. Losses at the gene ends were 7 bases for V and 1 base for J; bases not matched to a gene: 2. The germline gives CDR1 SQVTM, CDR2 ANQGSEA. This CDR3 region has 13 residues. The CDR3 protein is CSGGLAVQETQYF. In DNA, the CDR3 is TGCAGCGGGGGACTAGCGGTCCAAGAGACCCAGTACTTC.

The chain recombines TRBV5-6 with TRBJ2-5, with no clear D. CDR3 size: 13 residues. CDR1 and CDR2 from the germline V gene are SGHDT and YYEEEE. With 5 bases removed from V and 1 base from J, the gap between germline ends came to 9 bases. The CDR3 loop reads CASRVQGQETQYF. The DNA for the CDR3 is TGTGCCAGCAGGGTTCAAGGCCAAGAGACCCAGTACTTC.

V and J are TRBV20-1 and TRBJ1-5; D not certain. The V and J ends lost 6 bases and 7 bases respectively, with 13 bases between them. The germline V gene has CDR1 DFQATT and CDR2 SNEGSKA (reference sequence). The CDR3 spans 12 residues. CDR3 sequence reads: CSASVRGQPQHF. The CDR3 DNA reads as TGCAGTGCGAGTGTGCGGGGACAGCCCCAGCATTTT.

The rearrangement uses TRBV3-1 and TRBJ2-1; 7 bases are a match to TRBD2. This CDR3 is built from 14 residues. V lost 4 bases, J lost 7 bases, and 7 bases stayed unmatched. Germline-derived CDR1 and CDR2 are LGHDT and YNNKEL (reference sequence). The CDR3: CASSRGGVGNEQFF. The CDR3 nucleotides are TGTGCCAGCAGCCGCGGGGGAGTAGGGAATGAGCAGTTCTTC.

The chain carries TRBV30 and TRBJ1-2; D call uncertain. The CDR3 is 12 residues long. Germline CDR1 and CDR2: GTSNPN and SVGIG (reference sequence). V gave up 1 base and J gave up 6 bases, with 9 bases separating them. Here the CDR3 reads CAWSGLAHGYTF. As DNA, the CDR3 is TGTGCCTGGAGTGGGCTCGCCCATGGCTACACCTTC.

A few counts support this clonotype. The CDR3 here is CASSPGQGVNGANVLTF. The CDR3 region has the DNA TGTGCCAGCTCACCGGGACAGGGAGTAAATGGGGCCAACGTCCTGACTTTC. The genes are TRBV18 and TRBJ2-6, with 9 bases lining up with TRBD1. From germline, CDR1 is KGHSH and CDR2 LQKENI. The length of the CDR3 is 17 residues. The J segment lost 3 bases and the V segment lost 3 bases, leaving 6 bases of the junction unmatched. The full variable domain, completed using reference TRBV18 and TRBJ2-6, is NAGVMQNPRHLVRRRGQEARLRCSPMKGHSHVYWYRQLPEEGLKFMVYLQKENIIDESGMPKERFSAEFPKEGPSILRIQQVVRGDSAAYFCASSPGQGVNGANVLTFGAGSRLTVL.

This clonotype was recorded a few times. The chain links TRBV19 to TRBJ2-1; D is unresolved. Germline assignment: CDR1 LNHDA and CDR2 SQIVND (reference sequence). CDR3 length: 15 residues. With 6 bases removed from V and 6 bases from J, the gap between germline ends came to 18 bases. As DNA, the CDR3 is TGTGCCAGTAGGCGCCGGGTCTCAGAAGGCAATGAGCAGTTCTTC. It encodes CASRRRVSEGNEQFF.

This clonotype was recorded a few times. The chain combines TRBV20-1 with TRBJ2-1, with a weak D call TRBD1 (6 bases). V was shortened by 4 bases and J by 4 bases, with 17 bases between the two germline ends. The CDR3 is made up of 15 amino acids. The germline CDR1 and CDR2 sequences are DFQATT and SNEGSKA (reference sequence). DNA for the CDR3: TGCAGTGCTACTACCCGACGGGACAAATACAATGAGCAGTTCTTC. Protein sequence: CSATTRRDKYNEQFF.